In this sample, the clone carrying this TCR beta chain turned up once. The target antigen is unknown. The data belong to a study of CD8+CD57+ T cells in acquired aplastic anemia. Study-level background: Sorted cells (CD4+ and CD8+) yielded DNA amounts that averaged approximately 3.1 ug. The study's findings and limits: In common between the patients and the controls were nearly 30 CD8+ CDR3 sequences.

Germline values: CDR1 DFQATT, CDR2 SNEGSKA (reference sequence). This CDR3 has 15 amino acids. V lost 0 bases and J lost 4, with 15 bases in between. The authors sequenced patients whose flow cytometry had shown CD8+CD57+ cell expansion. The blood sampling took place in patients who had so far received no therapy. The study profiled TCR beta VDJ and CDR3 using genomic DNA as template. Using its own MiXCR run on the reads, TCRdb lists one record per CDR3 protein. This sample has over 150,000 distinct CDR3 sequences, with 48% found just once. This TCR was sampled from a human donor with aplastic anemia. The source material was sorted CD4+, CD8+, or CD8+CD57+ T cells (not recorded which) from PBMCs. The chain links TRBV20-1 to TRBJ1-1, with D perhaps matching TRBD1 (5 bases). This chain's CDR3 is CSARDRDGSFTEAFF. CDR3 sequence (DNA): TGCAGTGCTAGAGACCGGGACGGCAGCTTCACTGAAGCTTTCTTT.